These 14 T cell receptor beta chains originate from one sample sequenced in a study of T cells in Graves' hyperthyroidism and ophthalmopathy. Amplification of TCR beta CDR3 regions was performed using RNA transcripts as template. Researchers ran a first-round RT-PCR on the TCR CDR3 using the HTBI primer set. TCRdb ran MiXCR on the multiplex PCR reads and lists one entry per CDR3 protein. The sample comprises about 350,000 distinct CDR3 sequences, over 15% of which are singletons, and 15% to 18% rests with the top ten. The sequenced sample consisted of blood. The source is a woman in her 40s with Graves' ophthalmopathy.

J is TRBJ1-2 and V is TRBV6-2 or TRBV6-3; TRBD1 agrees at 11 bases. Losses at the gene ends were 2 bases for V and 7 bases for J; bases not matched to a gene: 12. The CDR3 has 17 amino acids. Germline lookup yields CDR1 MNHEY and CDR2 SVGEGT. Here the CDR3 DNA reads TGTGCCAGCAGTTACAAAGCGGGACAGGGGGAAAGAAGTGGCTACACCTTC. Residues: CASSYKAGQGERSGYTF.

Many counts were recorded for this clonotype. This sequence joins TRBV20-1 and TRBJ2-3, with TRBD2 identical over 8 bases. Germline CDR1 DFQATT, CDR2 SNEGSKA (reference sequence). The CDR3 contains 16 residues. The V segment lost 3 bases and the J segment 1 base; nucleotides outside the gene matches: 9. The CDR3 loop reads CSASDAGGSGTDTQYF. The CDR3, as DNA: TGCAGTGCTAGTGACGCGGGAGGTTCGGGCACAGATACGCAGTATTTT.

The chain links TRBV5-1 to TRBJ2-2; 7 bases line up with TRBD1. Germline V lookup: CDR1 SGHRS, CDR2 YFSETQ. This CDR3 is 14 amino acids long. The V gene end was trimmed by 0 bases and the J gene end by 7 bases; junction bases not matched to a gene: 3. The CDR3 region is CASSLGWDSGELFF. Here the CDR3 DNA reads TGCGCCAGCAGCTTGGGTTGGGACAGCGGGGAGCTGTTTTTT.

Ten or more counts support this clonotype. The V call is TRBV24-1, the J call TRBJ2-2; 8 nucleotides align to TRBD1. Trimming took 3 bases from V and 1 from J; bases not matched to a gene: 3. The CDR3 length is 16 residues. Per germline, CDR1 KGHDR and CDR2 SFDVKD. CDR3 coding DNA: TGTGCCACCAGTGATCCGGACAGGGAGAACACCGGGGAGCTGTTTTTT. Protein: CATSDPDRENTGELFF.

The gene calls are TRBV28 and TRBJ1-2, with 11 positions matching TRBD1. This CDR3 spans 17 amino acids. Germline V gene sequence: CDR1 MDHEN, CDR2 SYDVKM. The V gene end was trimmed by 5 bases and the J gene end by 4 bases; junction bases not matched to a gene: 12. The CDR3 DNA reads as TGTGCCAGCAGTCTCCCCGCCGGGACAGGGGGACGCTATGGCTACACCTTC. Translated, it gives CASSLPAGTGGRYGYTF.

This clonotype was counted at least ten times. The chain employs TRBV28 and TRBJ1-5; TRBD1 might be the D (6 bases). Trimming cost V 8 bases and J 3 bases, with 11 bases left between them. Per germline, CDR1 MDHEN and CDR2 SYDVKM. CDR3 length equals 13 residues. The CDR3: CASLGQDNQPQHF. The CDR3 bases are TGTGCCAGCCTGGGACAAGACAATCAGCCCCAGCATTTT.

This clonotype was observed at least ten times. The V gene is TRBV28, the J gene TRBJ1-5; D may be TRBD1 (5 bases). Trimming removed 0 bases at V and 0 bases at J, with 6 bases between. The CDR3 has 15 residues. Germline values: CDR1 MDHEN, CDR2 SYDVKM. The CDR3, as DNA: TGTGCCAGCAGTTTATGGCAGGGTAGCAATCAGCCCCAGCATTTT. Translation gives CASSLWQGSNQPQHF. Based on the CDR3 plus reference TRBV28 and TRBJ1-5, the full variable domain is DVKVTQSSRYLVKRTGEKVFLECVQDMDHENMFWYRQDPGLGLRLIYFSYDVKMKEKGDIPEGYSVSREKKERFSLILESASTNQTSMYLCASSLWQGSNQPQHFGDGTRLSIL.

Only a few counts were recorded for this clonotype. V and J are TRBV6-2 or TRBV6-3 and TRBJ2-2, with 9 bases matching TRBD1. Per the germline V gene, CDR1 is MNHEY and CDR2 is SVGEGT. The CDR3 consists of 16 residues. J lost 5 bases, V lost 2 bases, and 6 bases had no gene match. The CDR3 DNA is TGTGCCAGCAGTTACCCTGGACAGGGGAGGACCGGGGAGCTGTTTTTT. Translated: CASSYPGQGRTGELFF.

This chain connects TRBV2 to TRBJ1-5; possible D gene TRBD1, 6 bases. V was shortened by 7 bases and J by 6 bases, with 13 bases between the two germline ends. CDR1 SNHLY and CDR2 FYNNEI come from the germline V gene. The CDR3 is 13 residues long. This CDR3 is CASNWGQGQPQHF. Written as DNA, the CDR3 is TGTGCCAGCAATTGGGGGCAAGGTCAGCCCCAGCATTTT.

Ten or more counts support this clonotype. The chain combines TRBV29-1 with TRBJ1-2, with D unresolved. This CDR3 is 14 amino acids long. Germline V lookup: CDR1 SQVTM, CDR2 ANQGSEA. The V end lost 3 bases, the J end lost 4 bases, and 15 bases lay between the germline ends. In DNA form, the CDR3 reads TGCAGCGTTGACTCCAACTCCGACTCCTATGGCTACACCTTC. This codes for CSVDSNSDSYGYTF.

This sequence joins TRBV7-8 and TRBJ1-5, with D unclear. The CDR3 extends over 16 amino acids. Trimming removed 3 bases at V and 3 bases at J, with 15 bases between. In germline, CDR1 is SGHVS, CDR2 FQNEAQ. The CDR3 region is CASSFGDGCINQPQHF. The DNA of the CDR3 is TGTGCCAGCAGCTTCGGCGACGGGTGTATCAATCAGCCCCAGCATTTT. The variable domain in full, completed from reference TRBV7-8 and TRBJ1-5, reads GAGVSQSPRYKVAKRGQDVALRCDPISGHVSLFWYQQALGQGPEFLTYFQNEAQLDKSGLPSDRFFAERPEGSVSTLKIQRTQQEDSAVYLCASSFGDGCINQPQHFGDGTRLSIL.

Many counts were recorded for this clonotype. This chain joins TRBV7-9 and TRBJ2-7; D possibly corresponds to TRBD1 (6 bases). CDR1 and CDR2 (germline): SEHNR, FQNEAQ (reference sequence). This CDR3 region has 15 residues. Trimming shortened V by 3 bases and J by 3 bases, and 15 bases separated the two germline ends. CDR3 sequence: CASSLTGAILYEQYF. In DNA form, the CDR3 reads TGTGCCAGCAGCTTGACAGGAGCCATCCTCTACGAGCAGTACTTC.

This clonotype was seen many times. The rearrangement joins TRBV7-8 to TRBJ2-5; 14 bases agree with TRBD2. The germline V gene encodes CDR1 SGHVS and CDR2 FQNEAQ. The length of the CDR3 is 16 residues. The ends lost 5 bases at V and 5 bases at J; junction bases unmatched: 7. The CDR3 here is CASSLLTSGRAETQYF. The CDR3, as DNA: TGTGCCAGCAGCCTATTGACTAGCGGGAGGGCTGAGACCCAGTACTTC.

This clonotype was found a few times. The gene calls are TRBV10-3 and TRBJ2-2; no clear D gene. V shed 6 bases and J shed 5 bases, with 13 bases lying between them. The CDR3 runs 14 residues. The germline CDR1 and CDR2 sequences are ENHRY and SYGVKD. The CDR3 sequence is CAISPGLWTGELFF. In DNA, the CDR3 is TGTGCCATCAGCCCGGGCCTCTGGACCGGGGAGCTGTTTTTT.